These T cell receptor beta chains were read from a single sample in a study of cytomegalovirus exposure and HLA in healthy donors. The data were produced by immunoSEQ multiplex PCR, yet TCRdb's version contains in-frame clones alone and is incomplete. This repertoire shows around 160,000 clones, 84% found once; its top ten account for roughly 10%. The source material was PBMCs. Source of these receptors: a man aged 25 to 45 in good health and CMV-seropositive. Both conserved end residues are trimmed from each CDR3.

V gene	J gene	CDR3 protein
TRBV30	TRBJ2-3	AWRGLAGAGDTQY
TRBV7-9	TRBJ2-5	ASSDTRQY
TRBV9	TRBJ1-6	ASSAGGPHLH
TRBV11-3	TRBJ1-1	ASSLEGGPGGNTEAF
TRBV5-1	TRBJ1-4	ASSLAGGDEKLF
TRBV5-4	TRBJ1-1	ASSSLRGRGTEAF
TRBV4-1	TRBJ2-3	ASSQGTSGSTDTQY
TRBV28	TRBJ1-2	ASSPRTDPNYGYT
TRBV9	TRBJ1-4	ASSSDSLTTNEKLF
TRBV9	TRBJ2-3	ASSVGGGPDTQY
TRBV5-4	TRBJ2-4	ASSRQGTAKNIQY
TRBV7-9	TRBJ1-5	ASGGGGFQPQH
TRBV6-6	TRBJ2-7	ASRPRGTPYEQY
TRBV29-1	TRBJ1-1	SALQGRTEAF
TRBV6-5	TRBJ2-2	ASSYGAGVATGELF
TRBV5-6	TRBJ1-4	ASSNGGFSEKLF
TRBV5-8	TRBJ2-3	ASSLGGQSLSTDTQY
TRBV28	TRBJ2-7	ASIPRGTGGEQY
TRBV5-1	TRBJ1-1	ASSKDRPNTEAF
TRBV10-3	TRBJ2-7	AIREALRTRGEQY
TRBV7-6	TRBJ2-5	ASSPRGRNRETQY
TRBV28	TRBJ1-2	ASSSGTLSSGYT
TRBV11-2	TRBJ2-1	ASSRLDNEQF
TRBV7-9	TRBJ2-7	ASSLAASSGIRYEQY
TRBV28	TRBJ2-5	ASSTNHWQETQY
TRBV2	TRBJ1-1	ASSQEGRGSTEAF
TRBV4-3	TRBJ1-3	ASSLDSRQGFINTIY
TRBV27	TRBJ2-3	ASSFGRFRTDTQY
TRBV9	TRBJ2-7	ASSVTGQGMREQY
TRBV30	TRBJ1-4	AWSVRGLSGKLF
TRBV6-1	TRBJ1-5	ASSGQSYSNQPQH
TRBV5-6	TRBJ1-5	ASSAQGAVRRQPQH
TRBV5-8	TRBJ1-1	ASSLISGGQDTEAF
TRBV19	TRBJ1-2	ATRSAHTGPYGYT
TRBV5-5	TRBJ1-1	ASSSQGGAEAF
TRBV4-3	TRBJ2-1	ASSPRGFYNEQF
TRBV12-5	TRBJ2-5	ASGFGVGGFRETQY
TRBV5-1	TRBJ2-7	ASSLDGGLGYEQY
TRBV5-1	TRBJ1-1	ASSLEAANTEAF
TRBV28	TRBJ2-5	ASITAGDNQETQY
TRBV29-1	TRBJ1-1	SGQGQWNTEAF
TRBV11-1	TRBJ1-2	ASSLAGQANYGYT
TRBV2	TRBJ2-3	ASKALSTGAGTDTQY
TRBV19	TRBJ1-2	ASSLLSPNYGYT
TRBV13	TRBJ2-5	ASSLGTGVETQY
TRBV7-3	TRBJ2-3	ASTLRRADTQY
TRBV30	TRBJ1-1	ALRQGANTEAF
TRBV7-2	TRBJ2-1	ASSLQGQSYNEQF
TRBV6-6	TRBJ1-2	ASSQGLPGGYT
TRBV5-1	TRBJ2-5	ASSWGQVQETQY
TRBV7-2	TRBJ1-1	ASSLDLPRRGTEAF
TRBV9	TRBJ1-3	ASSVDGVSGNTIY
TRBV7-3	TRBJ2-2	ASSLTFNAGELF